This entry is about one T cell receptor (beta chain). Its antigen remains unidentified. CDR1 is DFQATT, CDR2 SNEGSKA, per germline (reference sequence). After removal of 6 bases from V and 2 bases from J, the junction contained 5 bases not matched to a gene. The CDR3 sequence is 13 residues long. A J-beta primer mix and a sample-barcoded 5' primer were used in a second PCR of about 7 to 12 cycles. A 12-random-nucleotide template-switch adaptor tagged each cDNA molecule. TCRdb passed the 5' RACE reads through MiXCR, listing each CDR3 protein once. The sample shows hundreds of thousands of distinct CDR3 sequences, roughly 53% of them seen only once. The data were obtained in a study of blood T cells in healthy people across ages. Findings of the study overall: Donors of long life had a larger count of naive CD4+ cells and greater diversity than aged donors.

The specimen sequenced was blood. This sequence originates from a man between 60 and 75 years old in good health. V is TRBV20-1 and J is TRBJ1-1; 8 nucleotides line up with TRBD1. The CDR3 here is CSARTGTNTEAFF. The CDR3 DNA reads as TGCAGTGCCCGGACAGGGACAAACACTGAAGCTTTCTTT.